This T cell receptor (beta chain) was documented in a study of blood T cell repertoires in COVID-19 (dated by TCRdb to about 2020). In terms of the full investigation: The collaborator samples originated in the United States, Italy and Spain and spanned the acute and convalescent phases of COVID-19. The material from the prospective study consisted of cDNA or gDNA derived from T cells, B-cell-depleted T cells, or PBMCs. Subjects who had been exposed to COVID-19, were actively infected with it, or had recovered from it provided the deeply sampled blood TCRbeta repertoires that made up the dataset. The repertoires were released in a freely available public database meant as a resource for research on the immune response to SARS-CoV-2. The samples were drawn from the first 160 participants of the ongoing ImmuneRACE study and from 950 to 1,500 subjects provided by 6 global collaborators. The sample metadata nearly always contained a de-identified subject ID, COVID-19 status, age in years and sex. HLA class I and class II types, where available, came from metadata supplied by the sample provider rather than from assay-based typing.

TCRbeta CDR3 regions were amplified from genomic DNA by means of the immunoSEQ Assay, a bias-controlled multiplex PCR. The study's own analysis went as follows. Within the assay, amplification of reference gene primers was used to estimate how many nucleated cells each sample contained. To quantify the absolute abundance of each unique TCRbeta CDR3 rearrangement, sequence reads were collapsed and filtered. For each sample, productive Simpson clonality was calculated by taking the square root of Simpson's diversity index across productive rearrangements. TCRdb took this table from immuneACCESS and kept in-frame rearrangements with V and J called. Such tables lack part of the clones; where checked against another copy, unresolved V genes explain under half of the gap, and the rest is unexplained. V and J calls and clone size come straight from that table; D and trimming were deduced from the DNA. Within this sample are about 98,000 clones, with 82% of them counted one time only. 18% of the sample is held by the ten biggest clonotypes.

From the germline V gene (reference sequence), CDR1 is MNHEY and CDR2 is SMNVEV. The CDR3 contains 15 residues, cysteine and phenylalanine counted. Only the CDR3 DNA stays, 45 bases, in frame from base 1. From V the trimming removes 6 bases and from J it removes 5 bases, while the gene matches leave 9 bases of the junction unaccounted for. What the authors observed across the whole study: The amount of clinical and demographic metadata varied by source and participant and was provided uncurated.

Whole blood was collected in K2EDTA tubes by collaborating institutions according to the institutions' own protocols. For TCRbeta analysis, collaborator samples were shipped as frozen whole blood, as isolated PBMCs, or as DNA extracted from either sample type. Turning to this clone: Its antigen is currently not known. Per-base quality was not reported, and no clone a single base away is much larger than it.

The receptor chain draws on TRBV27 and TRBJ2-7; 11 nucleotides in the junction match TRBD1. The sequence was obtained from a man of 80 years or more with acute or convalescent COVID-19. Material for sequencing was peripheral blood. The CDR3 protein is CASRPRTGGADEQYF. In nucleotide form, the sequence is TGTGCCAGCAGACCTAGGACAGGGGGCGCGGACGAGCAGTACTTC.